This is a list of T cell receptor beta chains from one sample in a study of T-cell reconstitution after alpha-beta-depleted transplantation in children. MiXCR, applied by TCRdb to the PCR reads, yields one record per CDR3 protein. In the table there are about 240,000 distinct CDR3 sequences, about 12% of which are singletons. The specimen was PBMCs from the stem cell graft donor, collected from the stem cell graft. The receptors stem from a human donor who donated a stem cell graft to a child with acute lymphoblastic leukemia. Both conserved end residues are part of each CDR3.

J gene: TRBJ1-1
V gene: TRBV10-2
CDR3 protein: CASSDYRETPEAFF

J gene: TRBJ1-1
V gene: TRBV7-2
CDR3 protein: CASSLGGRQGYTEAFF

J gene: TRBJ2-5
V gene: TRBV7-7
CDR3 protein: CASSLGTGMGETQYF

J gene: TRBJ2-1
V gene: TRBV4-1
CDR3 protein: CASSRSPTIPGLAERLGNEQFF

J gene: TRBJ2-1
V gene: TRBV5-1
CDR3 protein: CASKGGTGEDYNEQFF

J gene: TRBJ1-2
V gene: TRBV9
CDR3 protein: CASSVDRDYGYTF

J gene: TRBJ2-7
V gene: TRBV28
CDR3 protein: CASRRTSGSYEQYF

J gene: TRBJ2-5
V gene: TRBV20-1
CDR3 protein: CSALVWTSGNLREETQYF

J gene: TRBJ1-2
V gene: TRBV4-2
CDR3 protein: CASSPADNYGYTF

J gene: TRBJ2-3
V gene: TRBV7-2
CDR3 protein: CASRVGDPQYF

J gene: TRBJ2-7
V gene: TRBV4-2
CDR3 protein: CASSFSGTGEYEQYF

J gene: TRBJ2-7
V gene: TRBV19
CDR3 protein: CASSRPSMGEQYF

J gene: TRBJ2-7
V gene: TRBV7-9
CDR3 protein: CASSQGMGEQYF

J gene: TRBJ1-4
V gene: TRBV28
CDR3 protein: CASSERGQGIEKLFF

J gene: TRBJ1-5
V gene: TRBV7-9
CDR3 protein: CASSLGTGVLRGPQHF

J gene: TRBJ2-2
V gene: TRBV28
CDR3 protein: CASSFRGVRTGELFF